One sample yielded the 31 T cell receptor beta chains listed below, sequenced in a study of graft-versus-host responses after intestinal transplantation. Libraries were prepared by immunoSEQ multiplex PCR; TCRdb keeps only in-frame clonotypes and omits some of them. The sample includes tens of thousands of clones, about 90% of them seen just once. The sequences come from PBMCs, collected 98 days after intestinal transplantation. The origin of the receptors is a human patient who received an intestinal transplant, so some T cells may come from the graft donor.

The J gene is TRBJ1-1, the V gene TRBV4-1; 7 bases agree with TRBD1. Germline V CDR1 and CDR2: MGHRA, YSYEKL. V shed 0 bases, J shed 4 bases, and the junction held 5 bases outside the gene matches. CDR3 length equals 15 residues. The CDR3 region is CASSQETRGSTEAFF. CDR3 bases: TGCGCCAGCAGCCAAGAAACCAGGGGGTCCACTGAAGCTTTCTTT.

The chain couples TRBV5-6 to TRBJ1-1; 7 nucleotides align to TRBD1. CDR1 and CDR2 (germline): SGHDT, YYEEEE. V shed 6 bases, J shed 2 bases, and the junction held 4 bases outside the gene matches. CDR3 length: 13 residues. The CDR3 sequence is CASIGTVNTEAFF. In DNA form, the CDR3 reads TGTGCCAGCATCGGGACAGTCAACACTGAAGCTTTCTTT.

The chain couples TRBV5-1 to TRBJ1-1; possible D gene TRBD1, 5 bases. The CDR3 is made up of 13 amino acids. Germline assignment: CDR1 SGHRS and CDR2 YFSETQ. Trimming cost V 3 bases and J 1 base, with 7 bases left between them. CDR3 protein: CASSSGQNTEAFF. The DNA of the CDR3 is TGCGCCAGCAGCTCCGGACAGAACACTGAAGCTTTCTTT. Together with reference TRBV5-1 and TRBJ1-1, the CDR3 gives the full variable domain: KAGVTQTPRYLIKTRGQQVTLSCSPISGHRSVSWYQQTPGQGLQFLFEYFSETQRNKGNFPGRFSGRQFSNSRSEMNVSTLELGDSALYLCASSSGQNTEAFFGQGTRLTVV.

Concerning this clone itself: The sample carries other DNA sequences with the same CDR3. This chain connects TRBV7-2 to TRBJ1-5; D is unclear. The CDR3 loop spans 13 amino acids. V was shortened by 1 base and J by 1 base, with 2 bases between the two germline ends. Germline V lookup: CDR1 SGHTA, CDR2 FQGNSA. The CDR3 loop is CASSLESNQPQHF. CDR3 sequence (DNA): TGTGCCAGCAGCTTAGAAAGCAATCAGCCCCAGCATTTT.

The rearrangement joins TRBV11-2 to TRBJ1-1, with a possible D match to TRBD1 (5 bases). Deletions cut 3 bases from V and 8 bases from J, with 13 bases between. The CDR3 is 13 residues long. Germline CDR1 is SGHAT and CDR2 is FQNNGV. The CDR3 DNA reads TGTGCCAGCAGCTTGGTCCCAGGGAGAGAAGCTTTCTTT. Its translation: CASSLVPGREAFF.

The chain uses TRBV6-5 and TRBJ1-1; tentative D call: TRBD1 (6 bases). The length of the CDR3 is 14 residues. Germline CDR1 and CDR2: MNHEY and SVGAGI. Deletions cut 5 bases from V and 2 bases from J, with 12 bases between. The CDR3 DNA follows: TGTGCCAGCAGTAGGGGACATCAAAACACTGAAGCTTTCTTT. Translating it yields CASSRGHQNTEAFF.

The chain carries TRBV9 and TRBJ2-1; 13 bases line up with TRBD2. The germline V gene has CDR1 SGDLS and CDR2 YYNGEE. There are 18 residues in the CDR3. J was trimmed by 1 base and V by 3 bases; bases with no gene match: 7. CDR3 loop: CASSGRTSGRRSYNEQFF. CDR3 DNA: TGTGCCAGCAGCGGGAGGACTAGCGGGAGACGGTCCTACAATGAGCAGTTCTTC. The variable domain in full, completed from reference TRBV9 and TRBJ2-1, reads DSGVTQTPKHLITATGQRVTLRCSPRSGDLSVYWYQQSLDQGLQFLIQYYNGEERAKGNILERFSAQQFPDLHSELNLSSLELGDSALYFCASSGRTSGRRSYNEQFFGPGTRLTVL.

This chain connects TRBV10-1 to TRBJ2-7; D not resolved. Germline CDR1 and CDR2: WNHNN and SYGVQD (reference sequence). This CDR3 spans 14 amino acids. Deletions cut 0 bases from V and 1 base from J, with 7 bases between. The CDR3 sequence: CASSESGISYEQYF. The CDR3 DNA reads as TGCGCCAGCAGTGAGTCGGGGATATCCTACGAGCAGTACTTC.

The chain carries TRBV6-1 and TRBJ2-7; maybe TRBD1 (6 bases). V lost 10 bases to trimming and J lost 2 bases, with 12 bases between them. This CDR3 is built from 12 residues. Germline V CDR1 and CDR2: MNHNS, SASEGT. The CDR3 region has the DNA TGTGCCATCGATCGACAGGCCTACGAGCAGTACTTC. This translates into CAIDRQAYEQYF.

The CDR3 is CASSLGLAGITDTQYF. The CDR3 DNA follows: TGTGCCAGCAGCCTCGGACTAGCGGGAATCACAGATACGCAGTATTTT. The chain recombines TRBV27 with TRBJ2-3, with 12 bases lining up with TRBD2. Germline V gene sequence: CDR1 MNHEY, CDR2 SMNVEV (reference sequence). The CDR3 runs to 16 residues. V was clipped by 6 bases and J by 2 bases; unmatched bases: 6.

The genes are TRBV27 and TRBJ1-5, with a possible D match to TRBD1 (6 bases). The V gene lost 8 bases and the J gene lost 5 bases, with 16 bases spanning the gap. CDR1 is MNHEY and CDR2 is SMNVEV in the germline V gene (reference sequence). This CDR3 has 14 amino acids. The CDR3 sequence is CASLIRGADQPQHF. For the CDR3, the DNA is TGTGCCAGCCTAATAAGGGGGGCGGATCAGCCCCAGCATTTT.

V and J are TRBV18 and TRBJ2-1, with TRBD2 identical over 10 bases. Trimming cost V 4 bases and J 0 bases; bases outside gene matches: 3. The CDR3 has 16 amino acids. From germline, CDR1 is KGHSH and CDR2 LQKENI. CDR3 sequence: CASSLTSGDSYNEQFF. CDR3 sequence (DNA): TGTGCCAGCTCACTTACTAGCGGGGACTCCTACAATGAGCAGTTCTTC.

CDR3 nucleotides: TGTGCCAGCAGCTTGATCTCTGATGAGCAGTTCTTC. It codes for CASSLISDEQFF. The gene calls are TRBV5-6 and TRBJ2-1, with no clear D. This CDR3 contains 12 residues. V dropped 1 base and J dropped 8 bases, with 7 bases sitting between them. Germline V lookup: CDR1 SGHDT, CDR2 YYEEEE.

This sequence joins TRBV27 and TRBJ1-1; TRBD1 might be the D (6 bases). Looked up from germline, CDR1 is MNHEY and CDR2 is SMNVEV (reference sequence). The CDR3 extends over 16 amino acids. The V end was cut by 1 base, the J end by 5 bases, with 17 bases between. The CDR3 DNA follows: TGTGCCAGCAGTTTATGGGTCCCACAGGGATTGACTGAAGCTTTCTTT. Translated: CASSLWVPQGLTEAFF.

The chain employs TRBV6-5 and TRBJ1-1; TRBD1 is a possible D gene (6 bases). The V gene lost 5 bases and the J gene lost 2 bases, with 15 bases spanning the gap. The CDR3 has 15 residues. Germline V gene lookup returns CDR1 MNHEY and CDR2 SVGAGI. CDR3 protein: CASSLSTGLNTEAFF. The CDR3 nucleotides read TGTGCCAGCAGTCTGTCGACAGGACTTAACACTGAAGCTTTCTTT.

The chain uses TRBV28 and TRBJ1-1; D is unclear. Germline CDR1 and CDR2: MDHEN and SYDVKM. The CDR3 extends over 11 amino acids. V lost 3 bases and J lost 6, with 5 bases in between. CDR3 sequence (DNA): TGTGCCAGCAGTTTGATCTCTGAAGCTTTCTTT. Translated, it gives CASSLISEAFF.

DNA of the CDR3: TGTGCCAGCAGTTTTCTGCCCGGACAGGCCTATAATGGCTACACCTTC. As protein: CASSFLPGQAYNGYTF. V usage is TRBV6-4 and J usage is TRBJ1-2, with TRBD1 matching over 7 bases. CDR3 size: 16 residues. The V and J ends lost 5 bases and 6 bases, in that order; junction bases with no gene match: 15. Germline V gene data show CDR1 as MRHNA and CDR2 as SNTAGT.

V usage is TRBV5-6 and J usage is TRBJ2-5, with 7 positions matching TRBD2. Germline assignment: CDR1 SGHDT and CDR2 YYEEEE. With V trimmed by 0 bases and J by 5 bases, 4 bases remained unmatched. The CDR3 covers 14 residues. CDR3 in amino acids: CASSLVGRAETQYF. CDR3 coding DNA: TGTGCCAGCAGCTTGGTGGGGAGGGCGGAGACCCAGTACTTC.

In DNA form, the CDR3 reads TGTGCCACCAGCCCAGGACCAGATACGCAGTATTTT. Translated, it gives CATSPGPDTQYF. The J gene is TRBJ2-3, the V gene TRBV15, with D hard to call. Trimming cost V 5 bases and J 4 bases, with 7 bases left between them. Germline loops: CDR1 LNHNV, CDR2 YYDKDF (reference sequence). The CDR3 is made up of 12 amino acids.

V and J are TRBV27 and TRBJ2-2; TRBD1 agrees at 8 bases. Germline loops: CDR1 MNHEY, CDR2 SMNVEV (reference sequence). There are 16 residues in the CDR3. V was clipped by 5 bases and J by 5 bases; unmatched bases: 10. CDR3 bases: TGTGCCAGCAGTCTGAGACAGGGGAAGGTAACCGGGGAGCTGTTTTTT. It encodes CASSLRQGKVTGELFF.

In its sample, this clone was seen once. This chain links TRBV5-1 with TRBJ2-7; D unclear. CDR1 is SGHRS and CDR2 is YFSETQ in the germline V gene. The CDR3 has 14 amino acids. The ends were cut back, 0 bases at V and 2 bases at J, with 9 bases in the middle. In DNA form, the CDR3 reads TGCGCCAGCAGCTTGGCCGGCGGCACCTACGAGCAGTACTTC. Translating gives CASSLAGGTYEQYF.

This chain joins TRBV2 and TRBJ1-2, with 9 bases fitting TRBD1. J gave up 5 bases and V 6 bases, and 10 bases lay outside the gene matches. Germline CDR1 SNHLY, CDR2 FYNNEI. The CDR3 sequence is 15 residues long. CDR3 in amino acids: CASRKAGQGRYGYTF. The CDR3 coding sequence is TGTGCCAGCAGAAAGGCGGGACAGGGACGGTATGGCTACACCTTC.

This chain links TRBV7-2 with TRBJ1-5; the D gene is possibly TRBD1 (6 bases). Trimming stripped 3 bases from V and 4 bases from J, with 16 bases between. This CDR3 region has 16 residues. The germline V gene has CDR1 SGHTA and CDR2 FQGNSA. The CDR3 loop is CASSLRTAYHNQPQHF. CDR3 coding DNA: TGTGCCAGCAGCTTGAGGACAGCCTATCATAATCAGCCCCAGCATTTT.

V and J are TRBV1 and TRBJ1-5; the table's D call, TRBD1, has no DNA check behind it. TRBV1 is listed as a pseudogene. This CDR3 contains 16 residues. The DNA of the CDR3 is TGCACCAGCAGCTTCACCGGGACAGGGGGCAATCAGCCCCAGCATTTT. Its protein product is CTSSFTGTGGNQPQHF.

V is TRBV15 and J is TRBJ1-5; 7 bases match TRBD1. This CDR3 has 14 residues. Per the germline V gene, CDR1 is LNHNV and CDR2 is YYDKDF (reference sequence). With V trimmed by 0 bases and J by 7 bases, 3 bases remained unmatched. CDR3 sequence: CATSREHRGQPQHF. The CDR3 DNA follows: TGTGCCACCAGCAGAGAACACAGGGGACAGCCCCAGCATTTT.

The CDR3 reads CASSLVPGQGSGNTIYF. In nucleotides, the CDR3 is TGTGCCAGCAGCTTGGTACCCGGACAGGGCTCTGGAAACACCATATATTTT. The chain couples TRBV5-5 to TRBJ1-3; TRBD1 matches 8 bases. V trimming: 0 bases; J trimming: 0 bases; junction bases outside the gene matches: 5. Germline loops: CDR1 SGHKS, CDR2 YYEKEE (reference sequence). There are 17 residues in the CDR3.

The rearrangement uses TRBV19 and TRBJ1-5; tentatively, D is TRBD1 (6 bases). The V end lost 0 bases, the J end lost 2 bases, and 17 bases lay between the germline ends. The CDR3 is 18 residues long. The V gene's germline CDR1 is LNHDA and CDR2 SQIVND (reference sequence). CDR3 amino acids: CASSIERAGVLGNQPQHF. CDR3 DNA sequence: TGTGCCAGTAGTATAGAGAGGGCAGGGGTTTTGGGCAATCAGCCCCAGCATTTT.

The chain is built from TRBV6-1 and TRBJ2-7; the match to TRBD1 covers 9 bases. Trimming cost V 2 bases and J 3 bases; bases outside gene matches: 5. In germline, CDR1 is MNHNS, CDR2 SASEGT. The length of the CDR3 is 15 residues. CDR3 residues: CASSELTGGFYEQYF. CDR3 sequence (DNA): TGTGCCAGCAGTGAACTAACAGGGGGCTTCTACGAGCAGTACTTC.

This sequence joins TRBV7-8 and TRBJ2-5; D gene ambiguous. Trimming took 4 bases from V and 0 from J, leaving 18 bases between them. Germline assignment: CDR1 SGHVS and CDR2 FQNEAQ. The CDR3 is 17 amino acids. DNA of the CDR3: TGTGCCAGCAGCTCCCCAACTTCGACACTAAACCAAGAGACCCAGTACTTC. This sequence encodes CASSSPTSTLNQETQYF.

This chain links TRBV15 with TRBJ2-7, with TRBD2 as a possible D gene (6 bases). The CDR3 is 15 amino acids. Trimming left V 0 bases short and J 0 bases short, with 9 bases between. Germline assignment: CDR1 LNHNV and CDR2 YYDKDF (reference sequence). The DNA for the CDR3 is TGTGCCACCAGCAGAGATCCTAGCGCCTCCTACGAGCAGTACTTC. This translates into CATSRDPSASYEQYF.

The chain combines TRBV6-6 with TRBJ2-1, with D perhaps TRBD2 (5 bases). This CDR3 has 13 amino acids. The germline V gene encodes CDR1 MNHNY and CDR2 SVGAGI (reference sequence). The ends were cut back, 0 bases at V and 6 bases at J, with 6 bases in the middle. DNA for the CDR3: TGTGCCAGCAGTTACTCAAGCGGCAATGAGCAGTTCTTC. It codes for CASSYSSGNEQFF.